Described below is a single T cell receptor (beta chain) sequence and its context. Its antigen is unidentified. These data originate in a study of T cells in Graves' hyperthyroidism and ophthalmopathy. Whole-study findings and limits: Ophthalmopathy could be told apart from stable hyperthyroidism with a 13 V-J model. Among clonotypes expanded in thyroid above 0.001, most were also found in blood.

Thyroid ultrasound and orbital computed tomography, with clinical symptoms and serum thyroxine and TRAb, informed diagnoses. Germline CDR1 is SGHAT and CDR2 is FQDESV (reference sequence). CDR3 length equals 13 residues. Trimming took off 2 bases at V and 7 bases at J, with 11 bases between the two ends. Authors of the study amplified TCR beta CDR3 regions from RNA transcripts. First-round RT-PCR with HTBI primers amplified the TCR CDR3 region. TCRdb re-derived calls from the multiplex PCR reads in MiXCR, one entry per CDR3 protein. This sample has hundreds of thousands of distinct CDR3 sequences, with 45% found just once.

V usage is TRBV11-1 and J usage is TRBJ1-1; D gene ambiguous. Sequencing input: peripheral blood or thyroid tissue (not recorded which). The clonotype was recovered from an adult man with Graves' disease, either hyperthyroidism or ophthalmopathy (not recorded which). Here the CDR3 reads CASSLSVTSEAFF. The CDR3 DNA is TGTGCCAGCAGCTTATCAGTCACCAGTGAAGCTTTCTTT.